A single sample is the source of the 26 T cell receptor beta chains below, sequenced in a study of identical twins. TCRdb reprocessed the 5' RACE reads via MiXCR and lists one record per CDR3 protein. This sample has more than 400,000 distinct CDR3 sequences, with roughly 15% found just once. These data were likewise used in another study, on yellow fever vaccine responses in identical twins.

Material: CD4+ T cells sorted from blood. These receptors were collected from a woman younger than 30 in good health.

J is TRBJ1-2 and V is TRBV4-1, with D hard to call. The germline CDR1 and CDR2 sequences are MGHRA and YSYEKL. Trimming shortened V by 0 bases and J by 4 bases, and 12 bases separated the two germline ends. The CDR3 has 15 residues. The CDR3 sequence is CASSQDLRLIYGYTF. DNA for the CDR3: TGCGCCAGCAGCCAAGATCTAAGACTGATCTATGGCTACACCTTC.

This clonotype has just a few counts. The chain has TRBV6-1 and TRBJ2-1, with TRBD2 identical over 9 bases. Trimming at V came to 6 bases and at J to 5 bases, leaving 8 bases not matched to a gene. CDR3 size: 15 residues. Germline CDR1 MNHNS, CDR2 SASEGT. For the CDR3, the DNA is TGTGCCAGCAGCCCGGGACTAGCCACCCACAATGAGCAGTTCTTC. Translation gives CASSPGLATHNEQFF.

The gene calls are TRBV14 and TRBJ2-5; TRBD2 might be the D (6 bases). V lost 1 base and J 7 bases, leaving 19 bases between the germline ends. The CDR3 runs 16 residues. CDR1 is SGHDN and CDR2 is FVKESK in the germline V gene. CDR3 residues: CASSQVRRDRGGTQYF. In DNA form, the CDR3 reads TGTGCCAGCAGCCAAGTTCGGCGGGACCGCGGCGGGACCCAGTACTTC.

J is TRBJ1-1 and V is TRBV6-1, with TRBD1 matching over 8 bases. The germline V gene encodes CDR1 MNHNS and CDR2 SASEGT. Trimming at V came to 7 bases and at J to 1 base, leaving 14 bases not matched to a gene. This CDR3 region has 17 residues. CDR3 amino acids: CASIKGQGRSRNTEAFF. Written as DNA, the CDR3 is TGTGCCAGCATCAAAGGACAGGGAAGGAGCCGGAACACTGAAGCTTTCTTT.

This clonotype appeared a few times. The rearrangement joins TRBV7-2 to TRBJ1-5, with TRBD1 identical over 8 bases. Germline CDR1 and CDR2: SGHTA and FQGNSA. V trimming: 2 bases; J trimming: 6 bases; junction bases outside the gene matches: 3. The CDR3 contains 14 residues. CDR3 in amino acids: CASSLQGARQPQHF. In DNA, the CDR3 is TGTGCCAGCAGCTTACAGGGGGCGCGTCAGCCCCAGCATTTT.

The rearrangement uses TRBV20-1 and TRBJ2-1; the D call may be TRBD1 or TRBD2 (5 bases each). The CDR3 loop spans 14 amino acids. Trimming shortened V by 2 bases and J by 4 bases, and 12 bases separated the two germline ends. The germline gives CDR1 DFQATT, CDR2 SNEGSKA (reference sequence). In DNA, the CDR3 is TGCAGTGCTAGATTCGGGACCATTTACAATGAGCAGTTCTTC. Translation gives CSARFGTIYNEQFF.

The V gene is TRBV10-3, the J gene TRBJ2-7; D remains ambiguous. The CDR3 covers 17 residues. CDR1 is ENHRY and CDR2 is SYGVKD in the germline V gene. Trimming cost V 0 bases and J 4 bases, with 19 bases left between them. CDR3 region: CAISESPLGKRVYEQYF. Here the CDR3 DNA reads TGTGCCATCAGTGAGTCGCCCCTCGGCAAACGAGTTTACGAGCAGTACTTC.

This clonotype was seen only a few times. This chain links TRBV20-1 with TRBJ2-3; the match to TRBD2 covers 9 bases. Germline V gives CDR1 DFQATT, CDR2 SNEGSKA (reference sequence). J lost 6 bases, V lost 6 bases, and 10 bases had no gene match. The CDR3 is made up of 14 amino acids. DNA of the CDR3: TGCAGTGCCCCCACTAGCGGGCTGGGTGATACGCAGTATTTT. Amino acids: CSAPTSGLGDTQYF.

In this sample, this clonotype turned up a few times. The chain employs TRBV13 and TRBJ2-5; TRBD1 aligns across 7 bases. From germline, CDR1 is PRHDT and CDR2 FYEKMQ (reference sequence). The CDR3 totals 13 residues. V trimming: 6 bases; J trimming: 4 bases; junction bases outside the gene matches: 5. The DNA of the CDR3 is TGTGCCAGCAGAGTAGGGGGCGCAGAGACCCAGTACTTC. This gives the protein CASRVGGAETQYF. Variable domain in full (rest from reference TRBV13 and TRBJ2-5): AAGVIQSPRHLIKEKRETATLKCYPIPRHDTVYWYQQGPGQDPQFLISFYEKMQSDKGSIPDRFSAQQFSDYHSELNMSSLELGDSALYFCASRVGGAETQYFGPGTRLLVL.

V is TRBV6-1 and J is TRBJ2-3, with 9 bases identical to TRBD2. J lost 7 bases, V lost 7 bases, and 9 bases had no gene match. There are 14 residues in the CDR3. Germline CDR1 MNHNS, CDR2 SASEGT. The CDR3 spells CASKGGLALHTQYF. CDR3 DNA: TGTGCCAGCAAGGGGGGACTAGCTCTCCATACGCAGTATTTT.

This clonotype was counted at least ten times. The genes are TRBV5-1 and TRBJ2-4, with D hard to call. The CDR3 length is 13 residues. Germline V gives CDR1 SGHRS, CDR2 YFSETQ. V lost 4 bases to trimming and J lost 11 bases, with 16 bases between them. The CDR3 sequence is CASSQQNSEVQYF. CDR3 nucleotide sequence: TGCGCCAGCAGCCAACAAAACTCCGAAGTTCAGTACTTC. Full variable domain (missing parts from reference TRBV5-1 and TRBJ2-4): KAGVTQTPRYLIKTRGQQVTLSCSPISGHRSVSWYQQTPGQGLQFLFEYFSETQRNKGNFPGRFSGRQFSNSRSEMNVSTLELGDSALYLCASSQQNSEVQYFGAGTRLSVL.

This sequence joins TRBV11-3 and TRBJ2-3, with 9 bases that match TRBD2. The CDR3 loop spans 17 amino acids. The V and J ends lost 1 base and 3 bases, in that order; junction bases with no gene match: 8. Per the germline V gene, CDR1 is SGHNT and CDR2 is YENEEA. CDR3 sequence: CASSLGGAGGVTDTQYF. In DNA form, the CDR3 reads TGTGCCAGCAGCTTAGGAGGAGCGGGAGGTGTAACAGATACGCAGTATTTT.

This clonotype has ten or more counts. The chain is built from TRBV2 and TRBJ2-1; 7 bases map to TRBD1. V lost 6 bases to trimming and J lost 2 bases; unmatched junction nucleotides: 4. Germline V CDR1 and CDR2: SNHLY, FYNNEI. The CDR3 loop spans 14 amino acids. CDR3 nucleotide sequence: TGTGCCAGCAGCGTACAGGGGACCTACAATGAGCAGTTCTTC. It is translated as CASSVQGTYNEQFF. Together with reference TRBV2 and TRBJ2-1, the CDR3 gives the full variable domain: EPEVTQTPSHQVTQMGQEVILRCVPISNHLYFYWYRQILGQKVEFLVSFYNNEISEKSEIFDDQFSVERPDGSNFTLKIRSTKLEDSAMYFCASSVQGTYNEQFFGPGTRLTVL.

This clonotype appeared a few times. The chain recombines TRBV10-3 with TRBJ2-5; TRBD1 agrees at 7 bases. CDR1 and CDR2 (germline): ENHRY, SYGVKD. The CDR3 totals 13 residues. V was clipped by 6 bases and J by 1 base; unmatched bases: 2. The CDR3 sequence is CAIRGQPQETQYF. The CDR3 region has the DNA TGTGCCATCAGGGGACAGCCCCAAGAGACCCAGTACTTC.

In this sample, this clonotype turned up a few times. This sequence joins TRBV25-1 and TRBJ2-1, with a weak D call TRBD2 (5 bases). V was shortened by 2 bases and J by 5 bases, with 10 bases between the two germline ends. The CDR3 is 14 residues long. CDR1 is MGHDK and CDR2 is SYGVNS in the germline V gene. The DNA for the CDR3 is TGTGCCAGCAGTGAAGGACTCAAAAACAATGAGCAGTTCTTC. Translation gives CASSEGLKNNEQFF.

The rearrangement links TRBV10-3 to TRBJ2-5; D ambiguous. The CDR3 has 15 amino acids. The ends were cut back, 3 bases at V and 2 bases at J, with 13 bases in the middle. The V gene's germline CDR1 is ENHRY and CDR2 SYGVKD. The DNA for the CDR3 is TGTGCCATCAGTGATTTCTTAGTCGGTCAAGAGACCCAGTACTTC. It yields the protein CAISDFLVGQETQYF.

This clonotype came up a few times. CDR3 sequence reads: CASSHRRAGAYEQYF. Here the CDR3 DNA reads TGTGCCAGCAGCCACCGGAGGGCGGGGGCTTACGAGCAGTACTTC. V gene TRBV14 combines with J gene TRBJ2-7, with D possibly being TRBD2 (7 bases). Germline V gene lookup returns CDR1 SGHDN and CDR2 FVKESK. Trimming took 3 bases from V and 4 from J, leaving 16 bases between them. CDR3 length: 15 residues.

This clonotype occurred a few times. The chain links TRBV2 to TRBJ2-1; 7 bases line up with TRBD2. The CDR3 runs 15 residues. Germline values: CDR1 SNHLY, CDR2 FYNNEI. With V trimmed by 6 bases and J by 4 bases, 9 bases remained unmatched. The CDR3 is CASSTRGLLYNEQFF. The CDR3 DNA reads as TGTGCCAGCAGCACCCGGGGACTACTGTACAATGAGCAGTTCTTC.

This clonotype was counted between two and nine times. The chain uses TRBV5-1 and TRBJ2-1; D unclear. From germline, CDR1 is SGHRS and CDR2 YFSETQ. The CDR3 is made up of 15 amino acids. Trimming removed 2 bases at V and 0 bases at J, with 9 bases between. CDR3 nucleotide sequence: TGCGCCAGCAGCTTCGAGATAAGCTCCTACAATGAGCAGTTCTTC. The encoded protein is CASSFEISSYNEQFF.

This clonotype has just a few counts. This chain links TRBV12-1 with TRBJ2-7; the tabulated D call, TRBD1, remains unverified against the DNA. TRBV12-1 is listed as a pseudogene. The CDR3 length is 14 residues. The DNA of the CDR3 is TGTGCCAGCAGCTTAGAGGAGCGGACATACGAGCAGTACTTC. The encoded protein is CASSLEERTYEQYF.

The rearrangement links TRBV5-6 to TRBJ2-7; D is undetermined. The CDR3 has 14 residues. V dropped 3 bases and J dropped 0 bases, with 10 bases sitting between them. Germline-derived CDR1 and CDR2 are SGHDT and YYEEEE. CDR3 residues: CASSSGRNSYEQYV. The CDR3 DNA follows: TGTGCCAGCAGCTCAGGACGGAACTCCTACGAGCAGTACGTC.

The chain combines TRBV24-1 with TRBJ2-3; 7 bases fit TRBD2. The V segment lost 3 bases and the J segment 6 bases; nucleotides outside the gene matches: 8. The CDR3 spans 15 residues. Germline CDR1 KGHDR, CDR2 SFDVKD. The CDR3 DNA is TGTGCCACCAGTGATCAAGGACTAGTGGCGGATACGCAGTATTTT. Translation: CATSDQGLVADTQYF.

This clonotype came up a few times. This rearrangement joins TRBV12-3 or TRBV12-4 to TRBJ1-2; perhaps TRBD1 as D (6 bases). The V end lost 1 base, the J end lost 11 bases, and 11 bases lay between the germline ends. The CDR3 totals 12 residues. The CDR3 is CASSLEGGEYTF. The CDR3 DNA is TGTGCCAGCAGTTTAGAGGGGGGCGAGTACACCTTC.

In its sample, this clonotype was seen a few times. The rearrangement joins TRBV6-5 to TRBJ2-7; tentative D call: TRBD1 (5 bases). The CDR3 extends over 15 amino acids. The germline CDR1 and CDR2 sequences are MNHEY and SVGAGI. V lost 0 bases and J lost 4, with 13 bases in between. As DNA, the CDR3 is TGTGCCAGCAGTTACTCGAGTAAGGGGCAATACGAGCAGTACGTC. Its protein product is CASSYSSKGQYEQYV.

The V call is TRBV6-1, the J call TRBJ1-2; unclear D gene. This CDR3 spans 12 amino acids. The V gene lost 5 bases and the J gene lost 4 bases, with 8 bases spanning the gap. Germline values: CDR1 MNHNS, CDR2 SASEGT. For the CDR3, the DNA is TGTGCCAGCAGTATTAGATCCTATGGCTACACCTTC. This gives the protein CASSIRSYGYTF.

The chain links TRBV28 to TRBJ1-2; TRBD1 might be the D (5 bases). Trimming took 5 bases from V and 7 from J, leaving 14 bases between them. The CDR3 runs to 13 residues. The germline CDR1 and CDR2 sequences are MDHEN and SYDVKM. CDR3 loop: CASSLPGLGGYTF. In DNA, the CDR3 is TGTGCCAGCAGTCTCCCAGGGCTCGGTGGCTACACCTTC.